The 22 T cell receptor beta chains below all came from one sample that was sequenced in a study of post-analysis software for immune sequencing data (dated by TCRdb to about 2015). Their specific antigens are unknown. General findings and caveats noted by the study authors: Significantly higher frequencies in patients than in controls were found for five or six TRBV segments, including TRBV5-6, TRBV5-1 and TRBV20-1.

Libraries were constructed by PCR. The run used an Illumina HiSeq 2500. Unique molecular identifiers were incorporated into TCR beta cDNA libraries to reduce PCR and sequencing biases. TCRdb trimmed the raw reads at Q25, called clones with MiXCR and kept productive beta chains. Every CDR3 protein is listed once, alongside the most common genes and DNA of its rows. The sample table lists roughly 600,000 distinct CDR3 sequences, about 44% of them with a count of one. The ten largest make up over 1.5% of the sample. The sample comprised blood. These receptors all come from a girl between 5 and 17 years old with multiple sclerosis.

This rearrangement joins TRBV12-3 or TRBV12-4 to TRBJ1-4; D is uncertain. The CDR3 consists of 12 residues. V was cut by 8 bases and J by 2 bases, with 6 bases left in between. Here the CDR3 reads CASGSTNEKLFF. The CDR3 DNA reads TGTGCCAGCGGGTCTACTAATGAAAAACTGTTTTTT.

On this clonotype itself: The germline gene is not matched at one end of the junction; a read error may be the cause. The V and J genes are TRBV29-1 and TRBJ2-7; tentative D call: TRBD2 (5 bases). Germline lookup yields CDR1 SQVTM and CDR2 ANQGSEA. The CDR3 sequence is 12 residues long. The CDR3 bases are TGCAGCGTTGAAACCAGCGACTACGGGCAGTACTTC. Its translation: CSVETSDYGQYF.

About this clonotype itself: At one boundary the junction diverges from the germline segment, which might be a read error. The chain links TRBV5-1 to TRBJ2-1; a weak D match, TRBD2 (5 bases). Germline lookup yields CDR1 SGHRS and CDR2 YFSETQ. The CDR3 loop spans 15 amino acids. The CDR3 is CVSSLAAGAYDEQFF. Here the CDR3 DNA reads TGCGTCAGCAGCTTGGCCGCGGGCGCCTATGATGAGCAGTTCTTC.

The J gene is TRBJ1-2, the V gene TRBV4-2; D is unresolved. Germline V gene lookup returns CDR1 LGHNA and CDR2 YNFKEQ. V gave up 0 bases and J gave up 7 bases, with 6 bases separating them. CDR3 size: 12 residues. CDR3 sequence (DNA): TGTGCCAGCAGCCAAGATGGCAGTGGCTACACCTTC. It codes for CASSQDGSGYTF.

This clonotype was observed a handful of times. The V call is TRBV29-1, the J call TRBJ2-3; D is unresolved. CDR1 SQVTM and CDR2 ANQGSEA come from the germline V gene. Trimming pared 3 bases from V and 2 bases from J, leaving 12 bases between. The CDR3 has 14 amino acids. The CDR3 DNA is TGCAGCGTTGACTGGCCGCCAAACACAGATACGCAGTATTTT. Protein: CSVDWPPNTDTQYF.

The rearrangement joins TRBV29-1 to TRBJ2-4; 8 bases map to TRBD2. Germline V gene lookup returns CDR1 SQVTM and CDR2 ANQGSEA. Trimming removed 8 bases from V and 13 bases from J; junction bases left unmatched: 16. CDR3 size: 13 residues. CDR3 protein: CSISGIALREQYF. The CDR3 bases are TGCAGCATTAGCGGGATCGCTTTGAGGGAGCAGTACTTC.

This clonotype was seen a few times. The CDR3 bases are TGTGCCAGCAGTTTAGGGACCCGCGAGCAGTACTTC. It specifies CASSLGTREQYF. The chain employs TRBV12-3 or TRBV12-4 and TRBJ2-7; D call uncertain. The CDR3 totals 12 residues. V lost 1 base to trimming and J lost 6 bases, with 7 bases between them.

The chain is built from TRBV6-8 and TRBJ2-1, with D perhaps matching TRBD1 (6 bases). Germline lookup yields CDR1 MNHGY and CDR2 SAAAGT. This CDR3 is built from 15 residues. V lost 7 bases to trimming and J lost 0 bases, with 13 bases between them. DNA of the CDR3: TGTGCCAGCACAGGACAGTTGAGCTCCTACAATGAGCAGTTCTTC. This encodes CASTGQLSSYNEQFF.

J is TRBJ2-1 and V is TRBV6-6; D not resolved. Trimming left V 6 bases short and J 0 bases short, with 12 bases between. There are 15 residues in the CDR3. CDR1 and CDR2 (germline): MNHNY, SVGAGI (reference sequence). CDR3 DNA: TGTGCCAGCAGCCAACTACTTAGCTCCTACAATGAGCAGTTCTTC. Its protein is CASSQLLSSYNEQFF.

This clonotype occurred once. V is TRBV12-3 or TRBV12-4 and J is TRBJ1-2; TRBD1 matches 7 bases. The J segment lost 6 bases and the V segment lost 2 bases, leaving 9 bases of the junction unmatched. The CDR3 length is 15 residues. The CDR3 region is CASSLIQGGRDGYTF. The CDR3 DNA sequence: TGTGCCAGCAGTTTAATCCAGGGGGGCAGAGATGGCTACACCTTC.

V usage is TRBV11-2 and J usage is TRBJ1-1; 7 positions agree with TRBD1. J gave up 6 bases and V 5 bases, and 12 bases lay outside the gene matches. The CDR3 length is 15 residues. Germline CDR1 is SGHAT and CDR2 is FQNNGV. The CDR3 DNA reads as TGTGCCAGCAGCCATACCACTAGACAGGGCGCTGAAGCTTTCTTT. This codes for CASSHTTRQGAEAFF.

This clonotype showed up many times. V usage is TRBV6-1 and J usage is TRBJ1-1, with no clear D. The V and J ends lost 9 bases and 3 bases respectively, with 11 bases between them. CDR3 length equals 12 residues. The germline V gene has CDR1 MNHNS and CDR2 SASEGT. The CDR3 DNA reads as TGTGCCAGTAACCGCGGGGACACTGAAGCTTTCTTT. Its translation is CASNRGDTEAFF.

This clonotype has more than one count but fewer than ten. The rearrangement joins TRBV7-6 to TRBJ2-3, with D perhaps matching TRBD1 (6 bases). This CDR3 is 14 amino acids long. The germline V and J ends were trimmed by 5 bases and 1 base, with 10 bases remaining between them. Germline lookup yields CDR1 SGHVS and CDR2 FNYEAQ. CDR3 amino acids: CASSPGQRTDTQYF. CDR3 nucleotides: TGTGCCAGCAGCCCGGGACAACGCACAGATACGCAGTATTTT. Full variable domain (rest looked up from reference TRBV7-6 and TRBJ2-3): GAGVSQSPRYKVTKRGQDVALRCDPISGHVSLYWYRQALGQGPEFLTYFNYEAQQDKSGLPNDRFSAERPEGSISTLTIQRTEQRDSAMYRCASSPGQRTDTQYFGPGTRLTVL.

This clonotype was counted once. The chain is built from TRBV12-3 or TRBV12-4 and TRBJ2-2, with D tentatively TRBD1 (6 bases). The CDR3 sequence is 15 residues long. Trimming took 3 bases from V and 6 from J, leaving 14 bases between them. The CDR3 DNA follows: TGTGCCAGCAGTTTTCGGCAGGGGTGGGCCGGGGAGCTGTTTTTT. Protein sequence: CASSFRQGWAGELFF.

V gene TRBV21-1 combines with J gene TRBJ2-5; the table's D call of TRBD1 was not tested on the DNA. TRBV21-1 is reported as a pseudogene. The CDR3 has 16 amino acids. CDR3 DNA sequence: TGTGCCAGCTCTACCCAGGAGGACAGGTACCAAGAGACCCAGTACTTC. Amino acids: CASSTQEDRYQETQYF.

V and J are TRBV4-1 and TRBJ2-1, with 14 nucleotides matching TRBD2. V dropped 3 bases and J dropped 6; count of bases not matched to a gene: 4. This CDR3 has 16 residues. Looked up from germline, CDR1 is MGHRA and CDR2 is YSYEKL. Here the CDR3 reads CASSHAGLAGANEQFF. CDR3 bases: TGCGCCAGCAGCCACGCGGGACTAGCGGGGGCCAATGAGCAGTTCTTC.

The CDR3 sequence: CASSQGRGNTEAFF. The CDR3 DNA reads as TGTGCCAGCAGCCAAGGTCGGGGAAACACTGAAGCTTTCTTT. The V call is TRBV4-2, the J call TRBJ1-1; D is unclear. The CDR3 runs 14 residues. CDR1 is LGHNA and CDR2 is YNFKEQ in the germline V gene. V dropped 1 base and J dropped 2 bases, with 8 bases sitting between them.

The V gene is TRBV27, the J gene TRBJ1-1, with TRBD1 identical over 7 bases. The CDR3 extends over 13 amino acids. Unmatched junction bases numbered 3, after V lost 5 bases and J lost 3 bases. The V gene's germline CDR1 is MNHEY and CDR2 SMNVEV (reference sequence). The CDR3 here is CASSPGQHTEAFF. In DNA, the CDR3 is TGTGCCAGCAGTCCGGGACAGCACACTGAAGCTTTCTTT.

A word on this clonotype: The junction shows a germline mismatch at one end, possibly a read error. The rearrangement uses TRBV4-1 and TRBJ2-3; 8 bases fit TRBD1. The germline V gene encodes CDR1 MGHRA and CDR2 YSYEKL. The CDR3 is made up of 15 amino acids. For the CDR3, the DNA is TGCGCCAGCAGCGCCCAGGGGGCACGCACAGGTACGCAGTATTTT. This codes for CASSAQGARTGTQYF.

This clonotype showed up just a few times. The chain couples TRBV7-8 to TRBJ2-7; 9 bases agree with TRBD1. V dropped 8 bases and J dropped 6; count of bases not matched to a gene: 5. In germline, CDR1 is SGHVS, CDR2 FQNEAQ. There are 12 residues in the CDR3. The CDR3 DNA reads as TGTGCCAGCGGGACAGGGATGGGCGAGCAGTACTTC. This encodes CASGTGMGEQYF.

The sample holds a few counts of this clonotype. The rearrangement links TRBV12-3 or TRBV12-4 to TRBJ1-1; a possible D gene is TRBD1 (6 bases). The CDR3 is 16 amino acids. The V and J ends lost 8 bases and 5 bases respectively, with 24 bases between them. Written as DNA, the CDR3 is TGTGCCAGCGATGATCTACCCGATAGGGGGGGGACTGAAGCTTTCTTT. It codes for CASDDLPDRGGTEAFF.

The V call is TRBV5-1, the J call TRBJ2-5; 11 nucleotides agree with TRBD2. V was pared by 2 bases and J by 11 bases, with 8 bases of the junction left unmatched. CDR1 and CDR2 (germline): SGHRS, YFSETQ. The length of the CDR3 is 14 residues. CDR3 sequence reads: CASSLTSGGNEQYF. CDR3 nucleotides: TGCGCCAGCAGCTTAACTAGCGGGGGTAATGAGCAGTACTTC.